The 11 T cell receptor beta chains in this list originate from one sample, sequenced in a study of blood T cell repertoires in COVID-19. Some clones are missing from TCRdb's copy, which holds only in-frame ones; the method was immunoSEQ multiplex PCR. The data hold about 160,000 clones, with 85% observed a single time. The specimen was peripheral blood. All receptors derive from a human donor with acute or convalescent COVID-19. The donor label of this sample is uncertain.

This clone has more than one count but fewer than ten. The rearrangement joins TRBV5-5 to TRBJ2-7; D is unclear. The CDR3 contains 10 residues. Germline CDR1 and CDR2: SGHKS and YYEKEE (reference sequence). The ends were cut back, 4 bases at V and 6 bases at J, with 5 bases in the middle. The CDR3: CASSESEQYF. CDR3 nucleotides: TGTGCCAGCAGCGAGTCCGAGCAGTACTTC.

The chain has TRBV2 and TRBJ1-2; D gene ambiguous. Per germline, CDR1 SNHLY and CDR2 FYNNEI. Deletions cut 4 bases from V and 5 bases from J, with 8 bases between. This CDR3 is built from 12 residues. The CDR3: CASSAVSYGYTF. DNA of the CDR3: TGTGCCAGCAGTGCTGTATCGTATGGCTACACCTTC.

The CDR3 bases are TGTGCCAGCAGCTTAGGGGCAAAGACAGGGAACACCGGGGAGCTGTTTTTT. Translated: CASSLGAKTGNTGELFF. The chain uses TRBV7-9 and TRBJ2-2; D perhaps matches TRBD1 (6 bases). Trimming pared 1 base from V and 1 base from J, leaving 13 bases between. Germline V gene data show CDR1 as SEHNR and CDR2 as FQNEAQ (reference sequence). The CDR3 extends over 17 amino acids.

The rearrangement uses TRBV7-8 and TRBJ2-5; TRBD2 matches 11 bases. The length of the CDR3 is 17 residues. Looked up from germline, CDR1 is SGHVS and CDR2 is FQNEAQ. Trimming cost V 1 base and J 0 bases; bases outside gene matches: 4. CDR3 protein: CASSLGTSGGYQETQYF. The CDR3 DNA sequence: TGTGCCAGCAGCTTAGGTACTAGCGGGGGATACCAAGAGACCCAGTACTTC.

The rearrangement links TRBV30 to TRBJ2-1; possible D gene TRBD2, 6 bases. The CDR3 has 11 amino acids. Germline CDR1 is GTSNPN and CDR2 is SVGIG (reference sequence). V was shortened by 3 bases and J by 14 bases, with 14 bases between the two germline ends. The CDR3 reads CAWREGSLEFF. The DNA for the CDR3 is TGTGCCTGGAGGGAGGGCAGCTTGGAGTTCTTC. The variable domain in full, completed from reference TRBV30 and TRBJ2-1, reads SQTIHQWPATLVQPVGSPLSLECTVEGTSNPNLYWYRQAAGRGLQLLFYSVGIGQISSEVPQNLSASRPQDRQFILSSKKLLLSDSGFYLCAWREGSLEFFGPGTRLTVL.

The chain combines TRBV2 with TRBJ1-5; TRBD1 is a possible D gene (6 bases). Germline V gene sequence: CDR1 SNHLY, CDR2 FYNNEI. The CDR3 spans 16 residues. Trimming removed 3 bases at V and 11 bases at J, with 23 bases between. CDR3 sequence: CASSDPGTNRFAAQHF. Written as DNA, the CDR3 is TGTGCCAGCAGTGATCCCGGGACAAATCGGTTTGCAGCCCAGCATTTT.

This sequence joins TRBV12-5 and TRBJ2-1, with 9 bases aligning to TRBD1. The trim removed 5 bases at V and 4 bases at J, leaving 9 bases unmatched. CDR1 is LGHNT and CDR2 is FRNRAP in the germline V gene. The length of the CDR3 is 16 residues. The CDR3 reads CASGPTGTGYYNEQFF. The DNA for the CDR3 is TGTGCTAGTGGTCCGACCGGGACAGGGTATTACAATGAGCAGTTCTTC.

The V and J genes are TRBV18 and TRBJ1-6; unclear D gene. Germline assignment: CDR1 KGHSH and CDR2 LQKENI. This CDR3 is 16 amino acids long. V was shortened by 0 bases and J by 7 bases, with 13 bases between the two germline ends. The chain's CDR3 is CASSPPAQTFNSPLHF. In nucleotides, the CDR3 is TGTGCCAGCTCACCACCGGCACAAACCTTCAATTCACCCCTCCACTTT.

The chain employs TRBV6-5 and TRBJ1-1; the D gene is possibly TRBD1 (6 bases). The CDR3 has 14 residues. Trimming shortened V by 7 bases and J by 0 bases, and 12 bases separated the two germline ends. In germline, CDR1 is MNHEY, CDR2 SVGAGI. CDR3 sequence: CASTSDSLNTEAFF. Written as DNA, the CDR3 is TGTGCCAGCACCTCGGACAGCTTGAACACTGAAGCTTTCTTT.

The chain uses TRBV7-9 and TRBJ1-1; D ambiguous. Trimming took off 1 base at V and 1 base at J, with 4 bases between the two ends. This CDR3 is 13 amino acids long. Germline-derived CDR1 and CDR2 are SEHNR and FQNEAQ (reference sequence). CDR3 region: CASSLERNTEAFF. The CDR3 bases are TGTGCCAGCAGCTTAGAGAGGAACACTGAAGCTTTCTTT. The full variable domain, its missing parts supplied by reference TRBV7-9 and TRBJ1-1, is DTGVSQNPRHKITKRGQNVTFRCDPISEHNRLYWYRQTLGQGPEFLTYFQNEAQLEKSRLLSDRFSAERPKGSFSTLEIQRTEQGDSAMYLCASSLERNTEAFFGQGTRLTVV.

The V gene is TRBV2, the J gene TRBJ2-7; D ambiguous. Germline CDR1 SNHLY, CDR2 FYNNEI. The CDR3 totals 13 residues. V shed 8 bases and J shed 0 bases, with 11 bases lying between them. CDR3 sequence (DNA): TGTGCCAGCGAAGGCAGGCCCTCCTACGAGCAGTACTTC. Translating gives CASEGRPSYEQYF. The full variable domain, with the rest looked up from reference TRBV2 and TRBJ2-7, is EPEVTQTPSHQVTQMGQEVILRCVPISNHLYFYWYRQILGQKVEFLVSFYNNEISEKSEIFDDQFSVERPDGSNFTLKIRSTKLEDSAMYFCASEGRPSYEQYFGPGTRLTVT.